The 14 T cell receptor beta chains below come from one sample, sequenced in a study of a mutant IDH1 vaccine in newly diagnosed glioma. The sample's time point: week 35, safety follow-up. The vaccine gave 300 ug of a 20-mer mutant IDH1 peptide subcutaneously per dose. Their antigens are not known. Generated by immunoSEQ multiplex PCR, the TCRdb table keeps only in-frame clones and is missing some. The data contain around 32,000 clones, over 75% of them singletons. This material consisted of PBMCs, taken from a glioma patient whose treatment included an IDH1 peptide vaccine. The receptors were sampled from a middle-aged man with glioma. Some clones in this sample may be carry-over from other donors' samples.

V is TRBV11-3 and J is TRBJ2-5; D gene unclear. The CDR3 runs 12 residues. V was shortened by 1 base and J by 5 bases, with 5 bases between the two germline ends. The germline CDR1 and CDR2 sequences are SGHNT and YENEEA. CDR3 nucleotides: TGTGCCAGCAGCTTAGGGCTGGAGACCCAGTACTTC. Translating it yields CASSLGLETQYF.

This clone occurred once. The chain recombines TRBV30 with TRBJ1-4; 7 nucleotides line up with TRBD1. V lost 5 bases, J lost 8 bases, and 11 bases stayed unmatched. The germline V gene encodes CDR1 GTSNPN and CDR2 SVGIG (reference sequence). This CDR3 contains 14 residues. This CDR3 is CAWDPSRGREKLFF. In DNA form, the CDR3 reads TGTGCCTGGGACCCCAGCAGGGGGAGAGAAAAACTGTTTTTT.

The V gene is TRBV20-1, the J gene TRBJ2-7, with D hard to call. CDR3 length: 11 amino acids. V lost 5 bases to trimming and J lost 2 bases, with 7 bases between them. The germline CDR1 and CDR2 sequences are DFQATT and SNEGSKA (reference sequence). CDR3 sequence (DNA): TGCAGTGCTGCCCCGACCTACGAGCAGTACTTC. Translation gives CSAAPTYEQYF.

The table lists this clone with a few counts. The V call is TRBV12-5, the J call TRBJ1-1; D gene unclear. V lost 6 bases and J 0 bases, leaving 8 bases between the germline ends. The CDR3 extends over 13 amino acids. In germline, CDR1 is LGHNT, CDR2 FRNRAP. The DNA of the CDR3 is TGTGCTAGTGGACAGCAGATGAACACTGAAGCTTTCTTT. Protein: CASGQQMNTEAFF.

The chain couples TRBV10-3 to TRBJ1-5, with D hard to call. The length of the CDR3 is 14 residues. CDR1 ENHRY and CDR2 SYGVKD come from the germline V gene. Trimming removed 3 bases from V and 7 bases from J, with 13 bases in between. The CDR3 loop is CAISESAEGQPQHF. As DNA, the CDR3 is TGTGCCATCAGTGAATCGGCGGAGGGACAGCCCCAGCATTTT.

The rearrangement uses TRBV7-2 and TRBJ1-1, with D hard to call. Trimming shortened V by 5 bases and J by 0 bases, and 7 bases separated the two germline ends. The CDR3 totals 13 residues. Looked up from germline, CDR1 is SGHTA and CDR2 is FQGNSA. The CDR3 sequence: CASSPDMNTEAFF. The CDR3 DNA is TGTGCCAGCAGCCCAGACATGAACACTGAAGCTTTCTTT.

This clone was detected only once. The chain employs TRBV4-3 and TRBJ1-5; D is uncertain. Germline lookup yields CDR1 LGHNA and CDR2 YSLEER. This CDR3 is 16 amino acids long. V lost 0 bases to trimming and J lost 0 bases, with 9 bases between them. CDR3 protein: CASSQESRHSNQPQHF. CDR3 DNA sequence: TGCGCCAGCAGCCAAGAGAGCCGGCATAGCAATCAGCCCCAGCATTTT.

This chain connects TRBV10-3 to TRBJ1-1, with D possibly TRBD1 on 6 matching bases. Trimming cost V 5 bases and J 1 base, with 8 bases left between them. CDR1 and CDR2 (germline): ENHRY, SYGVKD. There are 13 residues in the CDR3. CDR3 coding DNA: TGTGCCATCAGTAACAGGGCGAACACTGAAGCTTTCTTT. It yields the protein CAISNRANTEAFF.

The chain has TRBV5-1 and TRBJ2-5, with D possibly called TRBD1 or TRBD2 (6 bases each). Deletions cut 3 bases from V and 0 bases from J, with 15 bases between. The CDR3 runs to 16 residues. CDR1 is SGHRS, CDR2 YFSETQ, per germline. CDR3 loop: CASSYLWGANQETQYF. As DNA, the CDR3 is TGCGCCAGCAGCTACCTTTGGGGGGCCAACCAAGAGACCCAGTACTTC.

The CDR3 DNA reads as TGCGCCAGCAGCACCGGAGGGGGTGGCTACACCTTC. It encodes CASSTGGGGYTF. This sequence joins TRBV5-1 and TRBJ1-2, with a weak D call TRBD1 (6 bases). CDR3 size: 12 residues. V was shortened by 4 bases and J by 7 bases, with 11 bases between the two germline ends. Per the germline V gene, CDR1 is SGHRS and CDR2 is YFSETQ.

This clone was detected once. The chain joins TRBV5-6 to TRBJ1-4; D is undetermined. Germline CDR1 reads SGHDT; CDR2 reads YYEEEE. V lost 4 bases and J lost 4, with 11 bases in between. The CDR3 sequence is 14 residues long. The CDR3 coding sequence is TGTGCCAGCAGCGACCCCGGCTATAATGAAAAACTGTTTTTT. It codes for CASSDPGYNEKLFF.

This clone occurred a few times. The V call is TRBV29-1, the J call TRBJ1-3; D call uncertain. Trimming took 7 bases from V and 4 from J, leaving 8 bases between them. The germline gives CDR1 SQVTM, CDR2 ANQGSEA. This CDR3 spans 11 amino acids. The CDR3 DNA sequence: TGCAGCGCGTGGTTAGGAAACACCATATATTTT. The encoded protein is CSAWLGNTIYF.

The chain employs TRBV6-5 and TRBJ2-3, with TRBD1 identical over 10 bases. CDR3 size: 16 residues. Germline V gives CDR1 MNHEY, CDR2 SVGAGI. Trimming removed 2 bases from V and 3 bases from J; junction bases left unmatched: 5. CDR3 DNA: TGTGCCAGCAGTTACCCGAGGACAGGGGGGACAGATACGCAGTATTTT. Translation: CASSYPRTGGTDTQYF.

This chain connects TRBV10-3 to TRBJ2-3; tentatively, D is TRBD1 (5 bases). This CDR3 has 14 residues. The germline V and J ends were trimmed by 4 bases and 2 bases, with 10 bases remaining between them. CDR1 is ENHRY, CDR2 SYGVKD, per germline. CDR3 DNA sequence: TGTGCCATCAGTGGGGGCCAGATCACAGATACGCAGTATTTT. It translates to CAISGGQITDTQYF.